A single TCR beta chain is shown here with its context. TCRdb re-analysed the RT-PCR reads in MiXCR, keeping a single row per CDR3 protein. The sample holds roughly 880,000 distinct CDR3 sequences, under 20% seen once. The sample is drawn from a study of patients and donors after allogeneic stem cell transplantation. V lost 1 base and J lost 3; bases outside the gene matches: 2. The CDR3 runs 14 residues. Germline V gene data show CDR1 as LGHNA and CDR2 as YSLEER. The receptor's source is a human donor who was either an allogeneic HSCT recipient or a stem cell or donor lymphocyte infusion donor (not recorded which). It is not recorded whose cells these are; they may come from a transplant donor. The J gene is TRBJ1-2, the V gene TRBV4-3, with 7 bases that match TRBD1. The sequenced sample was blood, either unsorted or a sorted T cell fraction (not recorded which). The CDR3 sequence: CASSQAGTDYGYTF. The CDR3 coding sequence is TGCGCCAGCAGCCAAGCCGGGACAGACTATGGCTACACCTTC.